These 13 T cell receptor beta chains share one sample of origin, sequenced in a study of sequential checkpoint blockade in melanoma. Treatment in this sample: randomized to nivolumab then ipilimumab (arm A) or the reverse (arm B). TCRdb's table, derived via immunoSEQ multiplex PCR, lists solely in-frame clones and lacks some. The repertoire has more than 7,500 clones, 60% to 80% of them found once; the top ten carry 24%. Sequencing used CD8+ T cells sorted from blood (inferred from file names), obtained from a patient given nivolumab and ipilimumab in sequence. These receptors were taken from a human donor with melanoma.

The chain has TRBV7-6 and TRBJ1-5, with D maybe TRBD1 (5 bases). This CDR3 spans 17 amino acids. V lost 2 bases to trimming and J lost 4 bases, with 18 bases between them. Germline-derived CDR1 and CDR2 are SGHVS and FNYEAQ. CDR3 residues: CASSLSSGGIGNQPQHF. The CDR3 nucleotides read TGTGCCAGCAGCTTATCGTCGGGGGGGATTGGTAATCAGCCCCAGCATTTT.

The rearrangement joins TRBV5-1 to TRBJ2-3, with D tentatively TRBD1 (5 bases). The CDR3 covers 16 residues. The germline gives CDR1 SGHRS, CDR2 YFSETQ. Deletions cut 0 bases from V and 0 bases from J, with 11 bases between. This CDR3 is CASSLARVPSTDTQYF. The CDR3 region has the DNA TGCGCCAGCAGCTTGGCCAGGGTACCTAGCACAGATACGCAGTATTTT.

Remarks on this clone: Other DNA sequences from this sample encode an identical CDR3 as well. This chain uses TRBV25-1 with TRBJ2-3; D ambiguous. Trimming took off 0 bases at V and 2 bases at J, with 6 bases between the two ends. The germline V gene encodes CDR1 MGHDK and CDR2 SYGVNS. The CDR3 has 14 residues. The CDR3 is CASSEYSLTDTQYF. CDR3 sequence (DNA): TGTGCCAGCAGTGAATATAGTCTCACAGATACGCAGTATTTT. Full variable domain (outside the CDR3, taken from reference TRBV25-1 and TRBJ2-3): EADIYQTPRYLVIGTGKKITLECSQTMGHDKMYWYQQDPGMELHLIHYSYGVNSTEKGDLSSESTVSRIRTEHFPLTLESARPSHTSQYLCASSEYSLTDTQYFGPGTRLTVL.

The chain combines TRBV29-1 with TRBJ2-1; 7 nucleotides line up with TRBD2. V lost 4 bases to trimming and J lost 0 bases; unmatched junction nucleotides: 6. The CDR3 is 15 amino acids. CDR1 is SQVTM, CDR2 ANQGSEA, per germline. The DNA for the CDR3 is TGCAGCGTTGGACCTAGCGGAGGCTCCTACAATGAGCAGTTCTTC. Amino acids: CSVGPSGGSYNEQFF.

The chain joins TRBV9 to TRBJ2-2, with D possibly matching TRBD2 (7 bases). CDR3 length equals 15 residues. Germline V lookup: CDR1 SGDLS, CDR2 YYNGEE. V was trimmed by 0 bases and J by 4 bases, leaving 10 bases between them. In DNA, the CDR3 is TGTGCCAGCAGCGTAGAGGCGGGGGCCACCGGGGAGCTGTTTTTT. Encoded protein: CASSVEAGATGELFF.

Only a few counts were recorded for this clone. This chain joins TRBV9 and TRBJ2-6; no clear D gene. The CDR3 spans 14 residues. V was pared by 3 bases and J by 0 bases, with 4 bases between. Germline-derived CDR1 and CDR2 are SGDLS and YYNGEE. CDR3: CASSGYSGANVLTF. The CDR3 region has the DNA TGTGCCAGCAGCGGTTACTCTGGGGCCAACGTCCTGACTTTC.

The genes are TRBV4-3 and TRBJ2-2; no reliable D call. V dropped 0 bases and J dropped 4 bases, with 6 bases sitting between them. Germline V gene data show CDR1 as LGHNA and CDR2 as YSLEER. CDR3 length: 14 residues. Here the CDR3 reads CASSQDFSTGELFF. The CDR3 nucleotides read TGCGCCAGCAGCCAAGATTTCAGCACCGGGGAGCTGTTTTTT.

This clone was seen only a few times. This chain links TRBV21-1 with TRBJ2-4; the table's D call TRBD2 went unverified against the DNA. TRBV21-1 is tagged as a pseudogene. The CDR3 contains 18 residues. The CDR3 loop reads CASSSKGEGRMAKNIQYF. The CDR3 region has the DNA TGTGCCAGCAGCTCAAAAGGGGAGGGGAGGATGGCCAAAAACATTCAGTACTTC.

This chain uses TRBV5-4 with TRBJ2-5; 9 nucleotides match TRBD2. The J call could be wrong; TRBJ2-7 is a better fit for the DNA end. From germline, CDR1 is SGHNT and CDR2 YYREEE (reference sequence). CDR3 length equals 15 residues. CDR3 amino acids: CASSLQGGRAHEQYF. CDR3 DNA sequence: TGTGCCAGCAGCTTGCAGGGCGGGAGGGCCCACGAGCAGTACTTC.

In this sample, this clone turned up once. The chain employs TRBV29-1 and TRBJ2-3; 12 nucleotides match TRBD2. Germline V lookup: CDR1 SQVTM, CDR2 ANQGSEA. V shed 8 bases and J 3 bases; nucleotides not matched to a gene: 15. The CDR3 loop spans 17 amino acids. The CDR3 here is CSTQGDRTSGDTDTQYF. As DNA, the CDR3 is TGCAGCACGCAAGGGGACCGGACTAGCGGGGATACAGATACGCAGTATTTT.

The chain couples TRBV19 to TRBJ1-1; D remains ambiguous. Germline assignment: CDR1 LNHDA and CDR2 SQIVND (reference sequence). This CDR3 contains 15 residues. Between the trimmed V and J ends, which lost 6 bases and 0 bases, there was a span of 14 bases. CDR3 sequence: CASSDTPTLNTEAFF. The CDR3 DNA follows: TGTGCCAGTAGCGACACACCCACACTGAACACTGAAGCTTTCTTT.

The chain recombines TRBV9 with TRBJ1-5; D not certain. There are 12 residues in the CDR3. The ends were cut back, 4 bases at V and 12 bases at J, with 14 bases in the middle. Germline V lookup: CDR1 SGDLS, CDR2 YYNGEE. The CDR3 sequence: CASSWPMRLQHF. DNA of the CDR3: TGTGCCAGCAGCTGGCCCATGAGGCTCCAGCATTTT.

The chain is built from TRBV4-3 and TRBJ2-1, with D tentatively TRBD2 (5 bases). Trimming shortened V by 4 bases and J by 5 bases, and 15 bases separated the two germline ends. This CDR3 spans 15 amino acids. Germline V lookup: CDR1 LGHNA, CDR2 YSLEER. CDR3 residues: CASSLRWRVDNEQFF. In nucleotides, the CDR3 is TGCGCCAGCAGCCTAAGGTGGCGGGTTGACAATGAGCAGTTCTTC.